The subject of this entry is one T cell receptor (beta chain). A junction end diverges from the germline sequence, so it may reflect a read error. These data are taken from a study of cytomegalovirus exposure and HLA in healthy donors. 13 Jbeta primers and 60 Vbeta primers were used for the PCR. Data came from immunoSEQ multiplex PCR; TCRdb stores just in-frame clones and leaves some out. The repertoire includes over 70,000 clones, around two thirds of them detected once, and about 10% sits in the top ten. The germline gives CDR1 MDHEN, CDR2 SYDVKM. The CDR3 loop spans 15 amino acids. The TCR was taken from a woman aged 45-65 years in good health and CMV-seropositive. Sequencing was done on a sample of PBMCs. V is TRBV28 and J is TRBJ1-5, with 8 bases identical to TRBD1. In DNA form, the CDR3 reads TGTGCCAGCACCCCGCGGACAGGGAGCAGTCAGCCCCAGCATTTT. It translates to CASTPRTGSSQPQHF.